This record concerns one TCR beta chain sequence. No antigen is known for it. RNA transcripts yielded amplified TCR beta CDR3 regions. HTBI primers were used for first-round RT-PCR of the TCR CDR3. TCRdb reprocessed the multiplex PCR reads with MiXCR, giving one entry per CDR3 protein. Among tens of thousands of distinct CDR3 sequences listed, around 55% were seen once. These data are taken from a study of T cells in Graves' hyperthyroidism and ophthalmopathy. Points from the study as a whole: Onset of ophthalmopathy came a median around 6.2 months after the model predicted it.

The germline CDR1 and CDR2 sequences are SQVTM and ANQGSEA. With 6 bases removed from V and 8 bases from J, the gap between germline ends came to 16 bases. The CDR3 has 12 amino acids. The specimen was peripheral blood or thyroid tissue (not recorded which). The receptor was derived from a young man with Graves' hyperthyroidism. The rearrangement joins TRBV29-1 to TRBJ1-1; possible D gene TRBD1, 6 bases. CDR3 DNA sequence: TGCAGCGTGAGGCCCGGGACATCCGAAGCTTTCTTT. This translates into CSVRPGTSEAFF.